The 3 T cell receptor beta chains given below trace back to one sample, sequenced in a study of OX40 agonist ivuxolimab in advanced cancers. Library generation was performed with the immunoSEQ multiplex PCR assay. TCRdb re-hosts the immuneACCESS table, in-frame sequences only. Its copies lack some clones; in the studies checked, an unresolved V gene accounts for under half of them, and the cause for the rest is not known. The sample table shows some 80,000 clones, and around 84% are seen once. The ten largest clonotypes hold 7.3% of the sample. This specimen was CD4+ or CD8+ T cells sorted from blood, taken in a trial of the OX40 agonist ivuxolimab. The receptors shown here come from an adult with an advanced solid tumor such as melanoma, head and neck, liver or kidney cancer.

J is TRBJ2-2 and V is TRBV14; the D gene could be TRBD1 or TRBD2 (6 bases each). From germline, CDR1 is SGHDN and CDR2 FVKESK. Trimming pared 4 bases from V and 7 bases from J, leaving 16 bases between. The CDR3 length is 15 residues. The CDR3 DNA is TGTGCCAGCAGCCGCAATAGGGGGGCTTACGGGGAGCTGTTTTTT. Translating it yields CASSRNRGAYGELFF.

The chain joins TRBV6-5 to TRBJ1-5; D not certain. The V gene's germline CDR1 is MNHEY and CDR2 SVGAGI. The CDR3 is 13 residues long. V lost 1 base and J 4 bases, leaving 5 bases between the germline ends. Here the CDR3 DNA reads TGTGCCAGCAGTTACTTCGCAAATCAGCCCCAGCATTTT. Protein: CASSYFANQPQHF.

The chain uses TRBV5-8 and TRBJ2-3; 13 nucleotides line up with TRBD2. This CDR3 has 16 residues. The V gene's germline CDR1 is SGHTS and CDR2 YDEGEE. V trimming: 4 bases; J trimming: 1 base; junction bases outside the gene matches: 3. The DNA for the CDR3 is TGTGCCAGCAGCCTTGGGACTAGCGGGGGCACAGATACGCAGTATTTT. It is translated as CASSLGTSGGTDTQYF.